The clone carrying this TCR beta chain was found a few times. Its antigen is currently unknown. The CDR3 extends over 15 amino acids. J lost 5 bases, V lost 0 bases, and 5 bases had no gene match. CDR1 and CDR2 from the germline V gene are LNHNV and YYDKDF (reference sequence). The data are from a study of naive and memory T cell subsets. An equimolar mix of two oligonucleotides served as the beta constant-region primer for TRBC1 and TRBC2. Four rounds of PCR amplified the ligated cDNA using nested alpha and beta constant-region primers plus SP2. Ligation attached a single-stranded oligonucleotide with a 12-nucleotide UMI and the SP2 primer to the cDNA 3' end. A single record per CDR3 protein comes from TCRdb applying MiXCR to the UMI-ligation and nested PCR reads. The data hold 150,000 or so distinct CDR3 sequences, with about 23% observed a single time. Study findings and constraints: Gini index rose across naive, CM, EM and EMRA in CD4 and CD8. Especially in CD8 cells, naive repertoires contained a few larger clonotypes, possibly CD45RA-re-expressing memory cells.

Alpha and beta libraries were amplified separately from the second PCR onward. Overnight CMV lysate stimulation of fresh PBMCs defined donor CMV status by CD4+ IFNgamma. This rearrangement joins TRBV15 to TRBJ2-5; TRBD1 agrees at 8 bases. The origin of this receptor is a human donor in good health. Sequencing was carried out using naive CD4+ T cells from blood. The CDR3 sequence is CATSRDPGGYETQYF. The CDR3 coding sequence is TGTGCCACCAGCAGAGATCCAGGGGGCTATGAGACCCAGTACTTC. The whole variable domain, filled in from reference TRBV15 and TRBJ2-5, reads DAMVIQNPRYQVTQFGKPVTLSCSQTLNHNVMYWYQQKSSQAPKLLFHYYDKDFNNEADTPDNFQSRRPNTSFCFLDIRSPGLGDTAMYLCATSRDPGGYETQYFGPGTRLLVL.